One and the same sample provided the 17 T cell receptor beta chains below, sequenced in a study of cytomegalovirus exposure and HLA in healthy donors. Vbeta (60) and Jbeta (13) primers were used in the PCR. This table comes from immunoSEQ multiplex PCR, and its TCRdb copy is limited to in-frame clones, with some not included. The table has under 200,000 clones, around 75% seen once. Material: PBMCs. These receptor sequences come from a woman aged 40 to 55 in good health and CMV-seropositive.

This clone appeared once. The J gene is TRBJ2-1, the V gene TRBV11-3; TRBD1 matches at 7 bases. Germline loops: CDR1 SGHNT, CDR2 YENEEA. The CDR3 is 13 amino acids. V gave up 4 bases and J gave up 5 bases; unmatched junction bases: 2. The chain's CDR3 is CASSSGTDNEQFF. The DNA for the CDR3 is TGTGCCAGCAGCTCAGGGACAGACAATGAGCAGTTCTTC. Variable domain in full (rest from reference TRBV11-3 and TRBJ2-1): EAGVVQSPRYKIIEKKQPVAFWCNPISGHNTLYWYLQNLGQGPELLIRYENEEAVDDSQLPKDRFSAERLKGVDSTLKIQPAELGDSAVYLCASSSGTDNEQFFGPGTRLTVL.

The V and J genes are TRBV25-1 and TRBJ2-1, with D possibly being TRBD1 (5 bases). Germline V gene sequence: CDR1 MGHDK, CDR2 SYGVNS. This CDR3 contains 9 residues. The V and J ends lost 8 bases and 15 bases respectively, with 11 bases between them. The CDR3, as DNA: TGTGCCAGCGGCCCAGACAGGTTCTTC. Translation gives CASGPDRFF.

This clone was picked up one time. The CDR3 reads CAWTPVGASPKDGAFF. DNA for the CDR3: TGTGCCTGGACCCCCGTAGGGGCGAGCCCAAAAGACGGAGCTTTCTTT. This sequence joins TRBV30 and TRBJ1-1; a possible D gene is TRBD1 (5 bases). The CDR3 consists of 16 residues. Germline-derived CDR1 and CDR2 are GTSNPN and SVGIG (reference sequence). The V and J ends lost 4 bases and 10 bases respectively, with 28 bases between them. The variable domain in full, with the rest retrieved from reference TRBV30 and TRBJ1-1, is SQTIHQWPATLVQPVGSPLSLECTVEGTSNPNLYWYRQAAGRGLQLLFYSVGIGQISSEVPQNLSASRPQDRQFILSSKKLLLSDSGFYLCAWTPVGASPKDGAFFGQGTRLTVV.

V gene TRBV19 combines with J gene TRBJ1-4, with a tentative D call TRBD1 (6 bases). Germline V gene data show CDR1 as LNHDA and CDR2 as SQIVND (reference sequence). This CDR3 comprises 13 residues. V was cut by 7 bases and J by 4 bases, with 10 bases left in between. The CDR3 nucleotides are TGTGCCAGTAAGGACAGCCTTAATGAAAAACTGTTTTTT. It specifies CASKDSLNEKLFF.

The rearrangement links TRBV13 to TRBJ2-5; 7 positions agree with TRBD2. The germline gives CDR1 PRHDT, CDR2 FYEKMQ (reference sequence). After removal of 5 bases from V and 2 bases from J, the junction contained 8 bases not matched to a gene. The CDR3 consists of 15 residues. The CDR3 loop reads CASSPPFSGQETQYF. The CDR3 bases are TGTGCCAGCAGCCCCCCTTTTAGCGGGCAAGAGACCCAGTACTTC.

The V gene is TRBV6-5, the J gene TRBJ2-7, with TRBD1 identical over 10 bases. The CDR3 sequence is 14 residues long. The J segment lost 7 bases and the V segment lost 8 bases, leaving 11 bases of the junction unmatched. CDR1 and CDR2 (germline): MNHEY, SVGAGI. CDR3 bases: TGTGCCAGCGGTCGACAGGGGGCGGCTGGGGAGCAGTACTTC. It yields the protein CASGRQGAAGEQYF.

The V and J genes are TRBV7-2 and TRBJ1-1, with 7 bases that match TRBD1. This CDR3 contains 15 residues. CDR1 is SGHTA and CDR2 is FQGNSA in the germline V gene. J lost 11 bases, V lost 3 bases, and 15 bases had no gene match. CDR3 DNA: TGTGCCAGCAGCTTGGACCGGGACAGCCGATCGGGGGCTTTCTTT. This gives the protein CASSLDRDSRSGAFF.

This chain joins TRBV19 and TRBJ2-1; tentative D call: TRBD1 (5 bases). The V and J ends lost 1 base and 4 bases respectively, with 5 bases between them. The germline gives CDR1 LNHDA, CDR2 SQIVND (reference sequence). The CDR3 loop spans 13 amino acids. This CDR3 reads CASSIGTYNEQFF. As DNA, the CDR3 is TGTGCCAGTAGTATAGGGACATACAATGAGCAGTTCTTC.

The chain couples TRBV14 to TRBJ1-1; 8 bases align to TRBD1. The CDR3 covers 16 residues. Germline assignment: CDR1 SGHDN and CDR2 FVKESK. V was clipped by 0 bases and J by 1 base; unmatched bases: 4. The CDR3 region is CASSQDPGQGNTEAFF. In DNA form, the CDR3 reads TGTGCCAGCAGCCAAGACCCCGGACAGGGGAACACTGAAGCTTTCTTT.

The chain joins TRBV2 to TRBJ2-2, with 10 bases fitting TRBD1. V lost 6 bases, J lost 6 bases, and 13 bases stayed unmatched. The CDR3 covers 17 residues. Per the germline V gene, CDR1 is SNHLY and CDR2 is FYNNEI. The CDR3 DNA sequence: TGTGCCAGCAGAGCCCAGTCCGGGACAGGGGAATCCGGGGAGCTGTTTTTT. Translating gives CASRAQSGTGESGELFF. Full variable domain (remainder filled in from reference TRBV2 and TRBJ2-2): EPEVTQTPSHQVTQMGQEVILRCVPISNHLYFYWYRQILGQKVEFLVSFYNNEISEKSEIFDDQFSVERPDGSNFTLKIRSTKLEDSAMYFCASRAQSGTGESGELFFGEGSRLTVL.

This clone was counted between two and nine times. The CDR3 sequence: CASSASRTGGYEKLFF. In DNA form, the CDR3 reads TGCGCCAGCAGTGCATCCCGGACAGGGGGGTATGAAAAACTGTTTTTT. V is TRBV10-2 and J is TRBJ1-4; 10 bases map to TRBD1. The germline V gene encodes CDR1 WSHSY and CDR2 SAAADI. The trim removed 4 bases at V and 6 bases at J, leaving 8 bases unmatched. The CDR3 contains 16 residues.

The chain is built from TRBV27 and TRBJ2-5; TRBD1 aligns across 8 bases. The germline V gene has CDR1 MNHEY and CDR2 SMNVEV (reference sequence). V dropped 0 bases and J dropped 3; count of bases not matched to a gene: 6. CDR3 size: 16 residues. CDR3 coding DNA: TGTGCCAGCAGTTTATCCCCGACAGGGGTAAAAGAGACCCAGTACTTC. Protein: CASSLSPTGVKETQYF.

To note about this clone: This sample includes further DNA sequences coding for the same CDR3. This sequence joins TRBV4-3 and TRBJ2-3; D uncertain. The V end lost 0 bases, the J end lost 6 bases, and 7 bases lay between the germline ends. Germline loops: CDR1 LGHNA, CDR2 YSLEER. The CDR3 is 13 amino acids. The CDR3 is CASSQDPRDTQYF. The DNA for the CDR3 is TGCGCCAGCAGCCAAGATCCCCGGGATACGCAGTATTTT.

This clone came up once. The chain joins TRBV4-1 to TRBJ2-7; weak D call: TRBD2 (5 bases). CDR1 and CDR2 from the germline V gene are MGHRA and YSYEKL. The CDR3 loop spans 15 amino acids. V dropped 0 bases and J dropped 3 bases, with 12 bases sitting between them. This chain's CDR3 is CASSQEGGSDYEQYF. CDR3 DNA: TGCGCCAGCAGCCAAGAAGGAGGAAGCGACTACGAGCAGTACTTC.

Details on this clone: This CDR3 fails to terminate in the conserved phenylalanine or tryptophan, so it likely reflects a read error. This chain connects TRBV5-1 to TRBJ2-7; D is possibly TRBD2 (6 bases). CDR1 SGHRS and CDR2 YFSETQ come from the germline V gene. The V gene lost 5 bases and the J gene lost 2 bases, with 11 bases spanning the gap. This CDR3 has 13 amino acids. CDR3: CASRLSSAYEQYL. Here the CDR3 DNA reads TGCGCCAGCAGACTTTCTAGCGCCTACGAGCAGTACCTC.

The rearrangement uses TRBV28 and TRBJ2-1; 7 bases match TRBD2. CDR3 length equals 15 residues. V gave up 4 bases and J gave up 4 bases; unmatched junction bases: 7. CDR1 is MDHEN and CDR2 is SYDVKM in the germline V gene. This CDR3 is CASSSGSGGYNEQFF. Here the CDR3 DNA reads TGTGCCAGCAGTTCAGGGTCGGGAGGATACAATGAGCAGTTCTTC.

V usage is TRBV5-1 and J usage is TRBJ1-1, with D possibly matching TRBD1 (5 bases). CDR1 is SGHRS, CDR2 YFSETQ, per germline. CDR3 size: 14 residues. The V and J ends lost 5 bases and 4 bases respectively, with 15 bases between them. This chain's CDR3 is CASRYPDGGTEAFF. In DNA, the CDR3 is TGCGCCAGCAGGTACCCCGACGGGGGCACTGAAGCTTTCTTT.